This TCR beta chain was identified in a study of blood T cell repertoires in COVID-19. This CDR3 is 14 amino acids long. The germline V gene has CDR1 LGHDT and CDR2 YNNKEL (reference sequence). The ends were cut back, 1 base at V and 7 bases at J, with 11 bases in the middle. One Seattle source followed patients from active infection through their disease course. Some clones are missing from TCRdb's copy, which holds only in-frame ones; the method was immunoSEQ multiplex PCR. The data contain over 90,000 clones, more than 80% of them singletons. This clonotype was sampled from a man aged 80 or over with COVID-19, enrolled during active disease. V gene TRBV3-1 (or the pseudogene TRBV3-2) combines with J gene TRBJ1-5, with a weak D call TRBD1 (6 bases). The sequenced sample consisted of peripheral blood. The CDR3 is CASSQGQVRQPQHF. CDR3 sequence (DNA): TGTGCCAGCAGCCAAGGACAGGTCAGACAGCCCCAGCATTTT.